This entry lists 19 T cell receptor beta chains sequenced from one sample in a study of metastatic and nonmetastatic thyroid tumors. All patients were untreated before thyroid surgery. MiXCR reprocessed the PCR reads for TCRdb. The sample yields tens of thousands of clones, roughly 4% seen once. Sequencing input: blood. The source of these receptors is a female donor with papillary thyroid cancer or a benign thyroid nodule (not recorded which). Some clones in this sample may be carry-over from other donors' samples.

This clone was detected only a few times. The junction shows a germline mismatch at one end, possibly a read error. Other DNA variants within this sample encode the same CDR3. The chain links TRBV5-6 to TRBJ1-1; 8 bases agree with TRBD1. CDR3 length: 17 amino acids. CDR1 is SGHDT and CDR2 is YYEEEE in the germline V gene. DNA for the CDR3: TGTGCCAGCAGCTTAGGACAGGGCCCATCCCCACTCACTGAAGCCTTCTTT. Translation gives CASSLGQGPSPLTEAFF.

This clone was found many times. This chain joins TRBV19 and TRBJ2-7; D unresolved. Trimming cost V 5 bases and J 7 bases, with 15 bases left between them. CDR1 and CDR2 (germline): LNHDA, SQIVND (reference sequence). The CDR3 loop spans 13 amino acids. CDR3 in amino acids: CASSPGLSREQYF. CDR3 in DNA: TGTGCCAGTAGTCCGGGCCTGTCTAGGGAGCAGTACTTC. The complete variable domain, with remaining parts taken from reference TRBV19 and TRBJ2-7, reads DGGITQSPKYLFRKEGQNVTLSCEQNLNHDAMYWYRQDPGQGLRLIYYSQIVNDFQKGDIAEGYSVSREKKESFPLTVTSAQKNPTAFYLCASSPGLSREQYFGPGTRLTVT.

This clone was seen ten or more times. The rearrangement uses TRBV19 and TRBJ2-3; either TRBD1 or TRBD2 may fit D (5 bases each). This CDR3 contains 15 residues. Per germline, CDR1 LNHDA and CDR2 SQIVND (reference sequence). V was trimmed by 3 bases and J by 5 bases, leaving 15 bases between them. The DNA of the CDR3 is TGTGCCAGTAGTATGGGCTTATGGGGGATAGATACGCAGTATTTT. It codes for CASSMGLWGIDTQYF.

This clone is categorized as medium-sized. The rearrangement uses TRBV28 and TRBJ2-7, with 7 nucleotides matching TRBD2. The CDR3 spans 13 residues. V was clipped by 3 bases and J by 7 bases; unmatched bases: 6. Per the germline V gene, CDR1 is MDHEN and CDR2 is SYDVKM. The CDR3 sequence: CASSFWGEGEQYF. In DNA, the CDR3 is TGTGCCAGCAGTTTCTGGGGGGAGGGGGAGCAGTACTTC.

A few counts support this clone. The rearrangement joins TRBV5-5 to TRBJ1-1; D remains ambiguous. Germline values: CDR1 SGHKS, CDR2 YYEKEE (reference sequence). CDR3 length: 11 amino acids. V was clipped by 5 bases and J by 5 bases, with 7 bases between them. In DNA, the CDR3 is TGTGCCAGCAGTTTCGGGACTGAAGCTTTCTTT. Translated, it gives CASSFGTEAFF.

This clone was seen repeatedly, ten times or more. Given a much more abundant clone one base away, this may be a read error. The CDR3 is CASSGRGRDVAFF. Written as DNA, the CDR3 is TGTGCCAGCAGCGGAAGAGGGAGGGACGTGGCTTTCTTT. The chain recombines TRBV6-1 with TRBJ1-1, with a weak D call TRBD1 (5 bases). V lost 6 bases and J 11 bases, leaving 19 bases between the germline ends. The CDR3 has 13 amino acids. Germline V CDR1 and CDR2: MNHNS, SASEGT.

This clone was observed many times. The rearrangement links TRBV10-3 to TRBJ2-3; D unresolved. Trimming pared 0 bases from V and 2 bases from J, leaving 3 bases between. CDR3 length equals 13 residues. Per the germline V gene, CDR1 is ENHRY and CDR2 is SYGVKD. The CDR3 spells CAISESATDTQYF. DNA for the CDR3: TGTGCCATCAGTGAGTCCGCCACAGATACGCAGTATTTT.

Concerning this clone itself: One junction end does not reproduce the germline sequence, and a read error may be involved. The chain carries TRBV10-2 and TRBJ2-7; D is unresolved. The CDR3 covers 11 residues. CDR1 is WSHSY, CDR2 SAAADI, per germline. The CDR3 region is CASVIGYEHYF. The DNA of the CDR3 is TGCGCCAGCGTTATTGGCTACGAGCATTACTTC.

This rearrangement joins TRBV20-1 to TRBJ2-7; D is perhaps TRBD2 (6 bases). Per germline, CDR1 DFQATT and CDR2 SNEGSKA (reference sequence). V lost 4 bases and J lost 6, with 16 bases in between. The CDR3 has 13 amino acids. The CDR3 region has the DNA TGCAGTGCTAACGAGTGGAGGGGATCCGAGCAGTACTTC. Protein: CSANEWRGSEQYF.

This clone was seen a few times. This could be a read error, since a much larger clone is one nucleotide away. The DNA for the CDR3 is TGCAGCTTTGAACGACAGGATGGAAACACCATATATTTT. Amino acids: CSFERQDGNTIYF. The genes are TRBV29-1 and TRBJ1-3, with D possibly being TRBD1 (6 bases). CDR1 is SQVTM and CDR2 is ANQGSEA in the germline V gene. The CDR3 is 13 amino acids. The variable domain in full, with the rest retrieved from reference TRBV29-1 and TRBJ1-3, is SAVISQKPSRDICQRGTSLTIQCQVDSQVTMMFWYRQQPGQSLTLIATANQGSEATYESGFVIDKFPISRPNLTFSTLTVSNMSPEDSSIYLCSFERQDGNTIYFGEGSWLTVV.

This clone was picked up many times. The V and J genes are TRBV7-9 and TRBJ1-4; 7 positions match TRBD1. Looked up from germline, CDR1 is SEHNR and CDR2 is FQNEAQ (reference sequence). Germline trimming cut 4 bases from V and 2 bases from J; bases unmatched to any gene: 7. This CDR3 has 16 amino acids. CDR3 sequence: CASSSNRGLTNEKLFF. CDR3 coding DNA: TGTGCCAGCAGCTCGAACAGGGGTTTGACTAATGAAAAACTGTTTTTT.

J is TRBJ2-3 and V is TRBV6-1, with 7 bases fitting TRBD1. Germline lookup yields CDR1 MNHNS and CDR2 SASEGT. V lost 3 bases and J lost 1; bases outside the gene matches: 7. The CDR3 has 16 residues. In nucleotides, the CDR3 is TGTGCCAGCAGTGATCCCCCCGGACAGGGCACAGATACGCAGTATTTT. It yields the protein CASSDPPGQGTDTQYF.

V and J are TRBV7-2 and TRBJ1-6; D gene unclear. Trimming removed 6 bases at V and 3 bases at J, with 9 bases between. The CDR3 length is 14 residues. Germline CDR1 and CDR2: SGHTA and FQGNSA. CDR3 sequence: CASSPAFYNSPLHF. In nucleotides, the CDR3 is TGTGCCAGCAGTCCAGCGTTCTATAATTCACCCCTCCACTTT.

This rearrangement joins TRBV27 to TRBJ1-4; a weak D match, TRBD1 (5 bases). CDR3 length: 12 residues. Germline-derived CDR1 and CDR2 are MNHEY and SMNVEV (reference sequence). V lost 3 bases to trimming and J lost 7 bases, with 6 bases between them. CDR3 bases: TGTGCCAGCAGTTTTGGGGGTGAAAAACTGTTTTTT. It is translated as CASSFGGEKLFF.

This clone has ten or more counts. The identical CDR3 is also encoded by other nucleotide sequences in the sample. V and J are TRBV2 and TRBJ2-2; D perhaps matches TRBD2 (7 bases). The CDR3 loop spans 16 amino acids. V lost 6 bases to trimming and J lost 1 base, with 15 bases between them. The germline V gene has CDR1 SNHLY and CDR2 FYNNEI. CDR3 sequence reads: CASRGGGGRNTGELFF. The CDR3 DNA reads TGTGCCAGCAGAGGAGGGGGGGGCAGGAACACCGGGGAGCTGTTTTTT.

This chain connects TRBV24-1 to TRBJ1-2; maybe TRBD1 (6 bases). The V and J ends lost 3 bases and 4 bases respectively, with 14 bases between them. The CDR3 contains 15 residues. The germline CDR1 and CDR2 sequences are KGHDR and SFDVKD. The CDR3 loop reads CATSDPEQGPYGYTF. The CDR3 DNA sequence: TGTGCCACCAGTGATCCGGAACAGGGTCCCTATGGCTACACCTTC.

This clone has just a few counts. This sequence joins TRBV19 and TRBJ2-2, with TRBD2 matching over 11 bases. In germline, CDR1 is LNHDA, CDR2 SQIVND (reference sequence). The CDR3 has 16 amino acids. Germline trimming cut 3 bases from V and 5 bases from J; bases unmatched to any gene: 5. This CDR3 is CASSMPSGRSTGELFF. CDR3 DNA sequence: TGTGCCAGTAGTATGCCTAGCGGGAGGTCTACCGGGGAGCTGTTTTTT.

This clone turned up a few times. Possible read error: a much larger clone is one base away. The V and J genes are TRBV5-4 and TRBJ1-2; D is perhaps TRBD1 (6 bases). This CDR3 contains 13 residues. V lost 4 bases and J lost 3, with 10 bases in between. Germline assignment: CDR1 SGHNT and CDR2 YYREEE (reference sequence). The CDR3 region is CASSDRQDYGYTF. In DNA form, the CDR3 reads TGTGCCAGCAGCGACCGACAGGACTATGGCTACACCTTC.

V is TRBV6-1 and J is TRBJ2-5, with D perhaps TRBD1 or TRBD2 (5 bases each). Germline V gene sequence: CDR1 MNHNS, CDR2 SASEGT. Deletions cut 1 base from V and 5 bases from J, with 14 bases between. The CDR3 contains 15 residues. The CDR3 nucleotides read TGTGCCAGCAGTGAAGTCGAGGGGTTTGGGGAGACCCAGTACTTC. This codes for CASSEVEGFGETQYF.